The 25 T cell receptor beta chains listed next were all sequenced from one sample in a study of PD-1 blockade in classical Hodgkin lymphoma. The assay was immunoSEQ multiplex PCR, and TCRdb's table has in-frame clones only and misses some. The repertoire has 55,000 to 80,000 clones, about 92% of them found once; the top ten carry around 8.5%. Following autologous stem cell transplantation, relapse occurred in every patient, and exposure to brentuximab vedotin varied. This specimen consisted of peripheral blood mononuclear cells (PBMCs), obtained at baseline. Source of these receptors: a human donor with classical Hodgkin lymphoma.

The chain is built from TRBV28 and TRBJ2-5; a possible D gene is TRBD1 (5 bases). The CDR3 length is 12 residues. Looked up from germline, CDR1 is MDHEN and CDR2 is SYDVKM. V lost 6 bases, J lost 1 base, and 6 bases lay in between. CDR3 nucleotides: TGTGCCAGCAGGGGGCTCCAAGAGACCCAGTACTTC. Encoded protein: CASRGLQETQYF.

V is TRBV7-9 and J is TRBJ1-1; 7 bases are shared with TRBD1. Germline assignment: CDR1 SEHNR and CDR2 FQNEAQ (reference sequence). The CDR3 loop spans 15 amino acids. V lost 5 bases and J lost 3; bases outside the gene matches: 9. CDR3 residues: CASSKGAALYTEAFF. The CDR3 region has the DNA TGTGCCAGCAGCAAGGGGGCCGCCTTGTACACTGAAGCTTTCTTT.

V is TRBV27 and J is TRBJ2-5, with 12 bases matching TRBD2. The V gene's germline CDR1 is MNHEY and CDR2 SMNVEV (reference sequence). The V gene end was trimmed by 6 bases and the J gene end by 5 bases; junction bases not matched to a gene: 7. The CDR3 is 15 amino acids. This chain's CDR3 is CASSPQGTSGETQYF. The CDR3 bases are TGTGCCAGCAGCCCACAGGGGACTAGCGGGGAGACCCAGTACTTC.

The gene calls are TRBV4-3 and TRBJ1-2; D gene ambiguous. V was cut by 0 bases and J by 4 bases, with 9 bases left in between. Germline CDR1 is LGHNA and CDR2 is YSLEER. The CDR3 length is 14 residues. The CDR3: CASSQDSASYGYTF. Written as DNA, the CDR3 is TGCGCCAGCAGCCAAGACTCGGCTTCCTATGGCTACACCTTC.

The chain combines TRBV27 with TRBJ1-2; 10 nucleotides match TRBD1. The CDR3 covers 16 residues. The ends lost 5 bases at V and 2 bases at J; junction bases unmatched: 8. Germline-derived CDR1 and CDR2 are MNHEY and SMNVEV (reference sequence). The CDR3 spells CASSLAPGQGNYGYTF. In nucleotides, the CDR3 is TGTGCCAGCAGTCTAGCCCCGGGACAGGGGAACTATGGCTACACCTTC.

The chain has TRBV9 and TRBJ1-1; maybe TRBD1 (5 bases). V was clipped by 4 bases and J by 3 bases, with 13 bases between them. The germline gives CDR1 SGDLS, CDR2 YYNGEE. This CDR3 region has 14 residues. CDR3 protein: CASSTGWGYTEAFF. The CDR3 nucleotides read TGTGCCAGCAGCACGGGGTGGGGGTACACTGAAGCTTTCTTT. The whole variable domain, remainder taken from reference TRBV9 and TRBJ1-1, is DSGVTQTPKHLITATGQRVTLRCSPRSGDLSVYWYQQSLDQGLQFLIQYYNGEERAKGNILERFSAQQFPDLHSELNLSSLELGDSALYFCASSTGWGYTEAFFGQGTRLTVV.

V is TRBV5-4 and J is TRBJ2-7; TRBD2 matches at 7 bases. Germline values: CDR1 SGHNT, CDR2 YYREEE (reference sequence). CDR3 length equals 15 residues. The J segment lost 6 bases and the V segment lost 4 bases, leaving 13 bases of the junction unmatched. This CDR3 is CASSRSGLGLSEQYF. In nucleotides, the CDR3 is TGTGCCAGCAGCCGCTCCGGACTAGGACTCAGCGAGCAGTACTTC.

The chain couples TRBV7-6 to TRBJ2-1; D unclear. CDR1 and CDR2 from the germline V gene are SGHVS and FNYEAQ. This CDR3 is built from 12 residues. The V end was cut by 0 bases, the J end by 10 bases, with 7 bases between. The CDR3 DNA reads as TGTGCCAGCAGCTTAGCATTGGAGGAGCAGTTCTTC. This encodes CASSLALEEQFF. Full variable domain (rest looked up from reference TRBV7-6 and TRBJ2-1): GAGVSQSPRYKVTKRGQDVALRCDPISGHVSLYWYRQALGQGPEFLTYFNYEAQQDKSGLPNDRFSAERPEGSISTLTIQRTEQRDSAMYRCASSLALEEQFFGPGTRLTVL.

The rearrangement joins TRBV29-1 to TRBJ2-1, with TRBD1 matching 7 bases. This CDR3 has 13 residues. V lost 3 bases and J lost 7; bases outside the gene matches: 6. Germline loops: CDR1 SQVTM, CDR2 ANQGSEA. The CDR3 sequence: CSVDGDSPNEQFF. The DNA of the CDR3 is TGCAGCGTTGACGGGGACAGCCCGAATGAGCAGTTCTTC.

This sequence joins TRBV2 and TRBJ1-1; D gene unclear. V was trimmed by 1 base and J by 10 bases, leaving 7 bases between them. This CDR3 has 11 amino acids. The germline gives CDR1 SNHLY, CDR2 FYNNEI. CDR3 residues: CASSEGVRAFF. The CDR3 coding sequence is TGTGCCAGCAGTGAAGGGGTAAGAGCTTTCTTT.

The rearrangement links TRBV19 to TRBJ2-7, with D possibly matching TRBD1 (6 bases). The CDR3 is 12 residues long. The germline CDR1 and CDR2 sequences are LNHDA and SQIVND (reference sequence). Trimming shortened V by 7 bases and J by 2 bases, and 9 bases separated the two germline ends. The CDR3 DNA sequence: TGTGCCAGTACAGGGGCGGCCTACGAGCAGTACTTC. It yields the protein CASTGAAYEQYF.

This chain links TRBV23-1 with TRBJ1-5; weak D call: TRBD1 (6 bases). TRBV23-1 is noted as an ORF with a role that remains uncertain. V lost 3 bases and J 0 bases, leaving 27 bases between the germline ends. CDR3 length: 21 residues. CDR3: CASSHPPNRTVQTHSNQPQHF. The CDR3 DNA is TGCGCCAGCAGTCACCCCCCTAATCGGACAGTCCAGACTCATAGCAATCAGCCCCAGCATTTT.

This chain links TRBV27 with TRBJ2-1; TRBD2 matches at 8 bases. Trimming took 2 bases from V and 7 from J; bases not matched to a gene: 4. The CDR3 covers 14 residues. Per germline, CDR1 MNHEY and CDR2 SMNVEV (reference sequence). The CDR3 region is CASSLAGGGNEQFF. In nucleotides, the CDR3 is TGTGCCAGCAGTTTAGCGGGAGGAGGGAATGAGCAGTTCTTC.

J is TRBJ2-1 and V is TRBV4-2; 7 positions match TRBD2. The CDR3 covers 15 residues. V gave up 1 base and J gave up 6 bases; unmatched junction bases: 6. CDR1 LGHNA and CDR2 YNFKEQ come from the germline V gene. DNA for the CDR3: TGTGCCAGCAGCCAAGTGGGAGGGAGGGGCAATGAGCAGTTCTTC. This encodes CASSQVGGRGNEQFF.

This chain uses TRBV27 with TRBJ2-1; 9 bases match TRBD1. The CDR3 contains 14 residues. The V gene's germline CDR1 is MNHEY and CDR2 SMNVEV (reference sequence). V gave up 5 bases and J gave up 2 bases; unmatched junction bases: 1. The CDR3 coding sequence is TGTGCCAGCAGTCGGACAGGGGCCTACAATGAGCAGTTCTTC. The encoded protein is CASSRTGAYNEQFF.

The gene calls are TRBV4-1 and TRBJ2-7; maybe TRBD2 (5 bases). Trimming took 4 bases from V and 2 from J, leaving 18 bases between them. Germline loops: CDR1 MGHRA, CDR2 YSYEKL. The CDR3 is made up of 16 amino acids. CDR3 amino acids: CASSPRLDWPTYEQYF. Here the CDR3 DNA reads TGCGCCAGCAGCCCCCGATTGGACTGGCCGACCTACGAGCAGTACTTC.

The rearrangement uses TRBV6-5 and TRBJ1-2; D might be TRBD1 (5 bases). Germline assignment: CDR1 MNHEY and CDR2 SVGAGI. The V end lost 0 bases, the J end lost 3 bases, and 8 bases lay between the germline ends. The CDR3 loop spans 14 amino acids. The chain's CDR3 is CASSYSGGDYGYTF. The CDR3 region has the DNA TGTGCCAGCAGTTACTCGGGGGGGGACTATGGCTACACCTTC.

The chain employs TRBV6-1 and TRBJ1-1; maybe TRBD1 (5 bases). Germline loops: CDR1 MNHNS, CDR2 SASEGT. V was pared by 2 bases and J by 3 bases, with 7 bases between. This CDR3 region has 13 residues. CDR3: CASSERGDTEAFF. The CDR3 region has the DNA TGTGCCAGCAGTGAAAGGGGCGACACTGAAGCTTTCTTT.

V is TRBV7-3 and J is TRBJ2-7; a possible D gene is TRBD2 (5 bases). CDR1 SGHTA and CDR2 FQGTGA come from the germline V gene. V lost 1 base and J 6 bases, leaving 19 bases between the germline ends. CDR3 length: 16 residues. DNA of the CDR3: TGTGCCAGCAGCTTAATAGGCGGAGTCGGGAAGGGCGAGCAGTACTTC. Translated, it gives CASSLIGGVGKGEQYF.

V and J are TRBV2 and TRBJ2-7, with D perhaps assigned TRBD1 or TRBD2 (6 bases each). The CDR3 has 14 residues. Germline V lookup: CDR1 SNHLY, CDR2 FYNNEI. V was clipped by 7 bases and J by 1 base, with 14 bases between them. The CDR3 protein is CASTGGGPSYEQYF. The CDR3 DNA reads as TGTGCCAGCACTGGAGGGGGGCCATCCTACGAGCAGTACTTC.

The rearrangement links TRBV19 to TRBJ1-2, with 10 nucleotides matching TRBD1. The CDR3 runs 15 residues. In germline, CDR1 is LNHDA, CDR2 SQIVND (reference sequence). With 11 bases clipped from V and 7 bases from J, the junction kept 16 bases outside the gene matches. The CDR3 loop is CAVLAWTGGLRGYTF. The DNA of the CDR3 is TGTGCCGTCCTCGCCTGGACAGGGGGGTTGCGTGGCTACACCTTC.

V gene TRBV7-6 combines with J gene TRBJ2-1, with D unclear. The ends were cut back, 5 bases at V and 15 bases at J, with 14 bases in the middle. There are 11 residues in the CDR3. From germline, CDR1 is SGHVS and CDR2 FNYEAQ. The CDR3 coding sequence is TGTGCCAGCAGCGCCCTCTACTGGGGGTTCTTC. Protein sequence: CASSALYWGFF.

CDR3 in DNA: TGTGCCAGCAGCCCCGAGGGGGCCACAACTAATGAAAAACTGTTTTTT. Amino acids: CASSPEGATTNEKLFF. This chain connects TRBV9 to TRBJ1-4, with 7 bases matching TRBD1. Germline V gene data show CDR1 as SGDLS and CDR2 as YYNGEE. V shed 4 bases, J shed 0 bases, and the junction held 6 bases outside the gene matches. This CDR3 spans 16 amino acids. The whole variable domain, remainder taken from reference TRBV9 and TRBJ1-4, is DSGVTQTPKHLITATGQRVTLRCSPRSGDLSVYWYQQSLDQGLQFLIQYYNGEERAKGNILERFSAQQFPDLHSELNLSSLELGDSALYFCASSPEGATTNEKLFFGSGTQLSVL.

The rearrangement uses TRBV5-1 and TRBJ2-3, with D perhaps matching TRBD2 (6 bases). Germline V gives CDR1 SGHRS, CDR2 YFSETQ. The CDR3 is 16 amino acids. Trimming shortened V by 4 bases and J by 1 base, and 16 bases separated the two germline ends. CDR3 region: CASSLFGGTRTDTQYF. The CDR3 nucleotides are TGCGCCAGCAGCCTATTTGGGGGGACCCGCACAGATACGCAGTATTTT.

The chain has TRBV7-3 and TRBJ2-5; the D is unclear. V was pared by 5 bases and J by 1 base, with 8 bases between. CDR1 is SGHTA, CDR2 FQGTGA, per germline. The length of the CDR3 is 13 residues. The CDR3 nucleotides are TGTGCCAGCAGCCCTCCTGCCCAAGAGACCCAGTACTTC. Its translation is CASSPPAQETQYF.